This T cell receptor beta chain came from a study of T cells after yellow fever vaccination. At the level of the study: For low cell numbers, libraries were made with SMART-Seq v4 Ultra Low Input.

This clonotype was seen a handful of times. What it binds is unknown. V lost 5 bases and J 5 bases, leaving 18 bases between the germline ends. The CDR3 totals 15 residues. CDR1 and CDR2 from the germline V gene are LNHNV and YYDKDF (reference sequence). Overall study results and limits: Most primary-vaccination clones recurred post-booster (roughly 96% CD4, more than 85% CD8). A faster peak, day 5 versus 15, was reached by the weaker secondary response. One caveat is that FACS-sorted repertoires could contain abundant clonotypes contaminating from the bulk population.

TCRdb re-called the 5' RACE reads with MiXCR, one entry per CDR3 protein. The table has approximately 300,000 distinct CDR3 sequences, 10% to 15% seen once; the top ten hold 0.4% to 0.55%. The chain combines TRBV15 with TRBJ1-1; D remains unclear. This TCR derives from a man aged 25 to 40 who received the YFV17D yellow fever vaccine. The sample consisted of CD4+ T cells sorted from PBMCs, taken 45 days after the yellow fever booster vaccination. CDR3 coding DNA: TGTGCCACCAGCGTTCCAGCGAACCCCATTACTGAAGCTTTCTTT. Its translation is CATSVPANPITEAFF.